This TCR beta chain was found in a study of blood T cells in healthy people across ages. The study's findings and limits: Higher diversity and more naive CD4+ cells were features of long-lived donors, compared to aged donors.

This clonotype has only a few counts. The antigen remains unidentified. Primers used in a second PCR of roughly 7 to 11 cycles were a sample-barcoded 5' primer and a J-beta primer mix. From the 5' RACE reads, TCRdb called clonotypes with MiXCR, one entry per CDR3 protein. Among 450,000 to 600,000 distinct CDR3 sequences listed, about 27% were seen once. Another study also made use of these data, one on T cells of mothers and their children.

This TCR was sampled from a boy under 10 years old in good health. The sequencing sample was made of blood.

CDR3 DNA: TGCAGCGTTTGGACCGGAAGGTCGGAGACCCAGTACTTC. It yields the protein CSVWTGRSETQYF. The V gene is TRBV29-1, the J gene TRBJ2-5; D gene ambiguous. CDR1 and CDR2 (germline): SQVTM, ANQGSEA. The CDR3 is made up of 13 amino acids. V lost 5 bases, J lost 5 bases, and 15 bases lay in between.